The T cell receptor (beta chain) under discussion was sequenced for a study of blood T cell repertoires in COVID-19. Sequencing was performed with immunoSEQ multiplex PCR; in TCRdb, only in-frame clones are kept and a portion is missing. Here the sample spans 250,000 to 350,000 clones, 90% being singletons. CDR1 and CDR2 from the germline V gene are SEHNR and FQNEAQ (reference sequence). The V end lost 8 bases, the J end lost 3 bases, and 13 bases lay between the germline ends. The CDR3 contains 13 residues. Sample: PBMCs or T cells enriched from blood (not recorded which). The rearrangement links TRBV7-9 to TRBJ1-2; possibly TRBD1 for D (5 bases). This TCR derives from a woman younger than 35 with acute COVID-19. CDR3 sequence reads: CASGKRGDYGYTF. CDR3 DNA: TGTGCCAGCGGTAAAAGGGGCGACTATGGCTACACCTTC.